This T cell receptor (beta chain) was retrieved from a study of T cells after yellow fever vaccination. This CDR3 is 14 amino acids long. The germline V and J ends were trimmed by 7 bases and 8 bases, with 21 bases remaining between them. The germline CDR1 and CDR2 sequences are SQVTM and ANQGSEA. Researchers made TCR cDNA using 5'RACE template switching, and this step added a universal primer site and UMIs. One entry per CDR3 protein results from TCRdb running MiXCR on the 5' RACE reads. The sample shows fewer than 85,000 distinct CDR3 sequences, around 7% of them seen only once. The source was CD8+ T cells sorted from PBMCs, collected on the day of the yellow fever booster vaccination. This sequence was found in a man under 40 who received the YFV17D yellow fever vaccine. The J gene is TRBJ2-1, the V gene TRBV29-1; D not certain. Here the CDR3 reads CSALPGPKGYEQFF. The CDR3 nucleotides are TGCAGCGCCCTCCCGGGCCCTAAGGGTTATGAGCAGTTCTTC.